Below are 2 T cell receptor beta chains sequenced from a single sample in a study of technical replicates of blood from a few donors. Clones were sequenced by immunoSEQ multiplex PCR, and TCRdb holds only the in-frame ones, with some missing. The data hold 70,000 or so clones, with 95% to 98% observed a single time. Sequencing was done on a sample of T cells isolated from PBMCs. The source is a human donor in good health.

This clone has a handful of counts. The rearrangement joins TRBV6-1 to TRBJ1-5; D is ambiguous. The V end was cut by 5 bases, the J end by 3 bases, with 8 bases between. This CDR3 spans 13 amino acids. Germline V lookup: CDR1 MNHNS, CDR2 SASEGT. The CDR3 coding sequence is TGTGCCAGCAGTCATAGTCCCAATCAGCCCCAGCATTTT. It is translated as CASSHSPNQPQHF.

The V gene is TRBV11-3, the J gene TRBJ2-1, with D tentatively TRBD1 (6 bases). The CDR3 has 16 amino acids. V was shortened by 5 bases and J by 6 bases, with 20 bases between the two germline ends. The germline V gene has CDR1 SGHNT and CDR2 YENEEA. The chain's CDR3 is CASSAAPGHPGNEQFF. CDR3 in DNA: TGTGCCAGCAGCGCGGCCCCGGGACACCCTGGCAATGAGCAGTTCTTC.